The 17 T cell receptor beta chains given below trace back to one sample, sequenced in a study of metastatic and nonmetastatic thyroid tumors. All patients reached thyroid surgery having received no treatment beforehand. With MiXCR, TCRdb reprocessed the PCR reads. Of 25,000 to 35,000 clones in the sample, 15% to 20% were seen once. The sequenced sample was blood. Receptor source: a female donor with papillary thyroid cancer or a benign thyroid nodule (not recorded which). Some clones in this sample may be carry-over from other donors' samples.

This clone was seen at least ten times. The sample carries other DNA sequences with the same CDR3. This chain joins TRBV12-5 and TRBJ1-2, with D maybe TRBD1 (5 bases). Looked up from germline, CDR1 is LGHNT and CDR2 is FRNRAP. V gave up 3 bases and J gave up 4 bases, with 21 bases separating them. This CDR3 contains 17 residues. CDR3 sequence (DNA): TGTGCTAGTGGTTTCCTCGACCGAGGGGAGTTGGGCTATGGCTACACCTTC. Its translation is CASGFLDRGELGYGYTF. The variable domain in full, with the rest retrieved from reference TRBV12-5 and TRBJ1-2, is DARVTQTPRHKVTEMGQEVTMRCQPILGHNTVFWYRQTMMQGLELLAYFRNRAPLDDSGMPKDRFSAEMPDATLATLKIQPSEPRDSAVYFCASGFLDRGELGYGYTFGSGTRLTVV.

This clone was counted between two and nine times. This sequence joins TRBV12-3 or TRBV12-4 and TRBJ1-5; no firm D call. The V end lost 3 bases, the J end lost 5 bases, and 5 bases lay between the germline ends. This CDR3 is 12 amino acids long. This CDR3 is CASSFGHQPQHF. CDR3 nucleotide sequence: TGTGCCAGCAGTTTCGGTCATCAGCCCCAGCATTTT.

This clone was observed many times. The genes are TRBV7-9 and TRBJ2-7, with a possible D match to TRBD2 (5 bases). Trimming shortened V by 5 bases and J by 6 bases, and 11 bases separated the two germline ends. Germline V gene data show CDR1 as SEHNR and CDR2 as FQNEAQ (reference sequence). This CDR3 is 12 amino acids long. The CDR3 reads CASSGLEFEQYF. DNA for the CDR3: TGTGCCAGCAGCGGACTGGAGTTCGAGCAGTACTTC.

V is TRBV20-1 and J is TRBJ1-2; D gene unclear. Trimming removed 6 bases from V and 6 bases from J, with 20 bases in between. Germline V CDR1 and CDR2: DFQATT, SNEGSKA (reference sequence). CDR3 length: 14 amino acids. This CDR3 reads CSAPHRGAMDGYTF. The CDR3 DNA reads as TGCAGTGCCCCCCACCGGGGAGCTATGGATGGCTACACCTTC.

Regarding this clone: A much larger clonotype is one base distant, so this may be a read error. The chain carries TRBV28 and TRBJ1-1, with TRBD1 identical over 8 bases. Germline V gene sequence: CDR1 MDHEN, CDR2 SYDVKM. The CDR3 runs 16 residues. The CDR3: CASSRTGPLLGTEALF. For the CDR3, the DNA is TGTGCCAGTTCTCGGACAGGGCCCCTTTTGGGCACTGAAGCTCTCTTT.

The chain employs TRBV11-2 and TRBJ2-7; D perhaps matches TRBD2 (6 bases). Trimming shortened V by 4 bases and J by 0 bases, and 16 bases separated the two germline ends. This CDR3 comprises 16 residues. Looked up from germline, CDR1 is SGHAT and CDR2 is FQNNGV. The CDR3 DNA reads as TGTGCCAGCAGCTCAAGGATGGGGGGAAGCTCCTACGAGCAGTACTTC. Translated, it gives CASSSRMGGSSYEQYF. Full variable domain (outside the CDR3, taken from reference TRBV11-2 and TRBJ2-7): EAGVAQSPRYKIIEKRQSVAFWCNPISGHATLYWYQQILGQGPKLLIQFQNNGVVDDSQLPKDRFSAERLKGVDSTLKIQPAKLEDSAVYLCASSSRMGGSSYEQYFGPGTRLTVT.

This clone was seen many times. The chain recombines TRBV5-1 with TRBJ2-1, with TRBD2 identical over 14 bases. The V gene end was trimmed by 2 bases and the J gene end by 8 bases; junction bases not matched to a gene: 3. Germline values: CDR1 SGHRS, CDR2 YFSETQ. This CDR3 has 15 residues. CDR3 residues: CASSFGLAGGDEQFF. The CDR3 coding sequence is TGCGCCAGCAGCTTCGGACTAGCGGGGGGAGATGAGCAGTTCTTC.

The sample holds a few counts of this clone. CDR3 bases: TGTGCCAGTACCATCCGGGACAACTATGGCTACACCTTC. Translation: CASTIRDNYGYTF. This chain connects TRBV19 to TRBJ1-2, with TRBD1 as a possible D gene (5 bases). From germline, CDR1 is LNHDA and CDR2 SQIVND (reference sequence). This CDR3 is built from 13 residues. Trimming removed 7 bases from V and 2 bases from J, with 11 bases in between.

CDR3 bases: TGCGCCAGCAGCCAAGAGGCCCGGTCAGGGAGCGAGACCCAGTACTTC. This encodes CASSQEARSGSETQYF. This sequence joins TRBV4-1 and TRBJ2-5; either TRBD1 or TRBD2 may fit D (5 bases each). The V end was cut by 0 bases, the J end by 5 bases, with 16 bases between. The CDR3 covers 16 residues. The germline gives CDR1 MGHRA, CDR2 YSYEKL.

This clone has ten or more counts. The rearrangement joins TRBV6-2 or TRBV6-3 to TRBJ2-3, with D perhaps TRBD2 (5 bases). From germline, CDR1 is MNHEY and CDR2 SVGEGT. V was shortened by 7 bases and J by 1 base, with 12 bases between the two germline ends. This CDR3 comprises 14 residues. The CDR3 coding sequence is TGTGCCAGCAAATCTAGGCGGGGCACAGATACGCAGTATTTT. This encodes CASKSRRGTDTQYF.

Details on this clone: A read error may produce the germline difference seen at one junction end. The rearrangement links TRBV6-2 or TRBV6-3 to TRBJ2-7; the D gene could be TRBD1 or TRBD2 (5 bases each). This CDR3 has 18 residues. CDR1 and CDR2 from the germline V gene are MNHEY and SVGEGT. In nucleotides, the CDR3 is TGTGCCAGCAGTTACTCGATGTTGGGGGTAGGGGTCCAGAACGAGCATTACTTC. Residues: CASSYSMLGVGVQNEHYF.

Concerning this clone: A much more abundant neighbour one base away suggests this may be a read error. Without the conserved terminal phenylalanine or tryptophan, this CDR3 likely stems from a read error. The chain is built from TRBV5-5 and TRBJ2-7; 7 bases line up with TRBD1. Germline CDR1 SGHKS, CDR2 YYEKEE (reference sequence). V lost 0 bases to trimming and J lost 3 bases; unmatched junction nucleotides: 6. There are 15 residues in the CDR3. The CDR3 nucleotides are TGTGCCAGCAGCTTGGCGGGGACAGCCAACTACGAGCAGTACCTC. As protein: CASSLAGTANYEQYL.

V is TRBV3-1 and J is TRBJ2-3; 10 bases fit TRBD2. CDR1 is LGHDT and CDR2 is YNNKEL in the germline V gene (reference sequence). The CDR3 is 17 amino acids. With V trimmed by 0 bases and J by 2 bases, 5 bases remained unmatched. CDR3 nucleotides: TGTGCCAGCAGCCAAGACAGGACTAGCGGATTCACAGATACGCAGTATTTT. Amino acid sequence: CASSQDRTSGFTDTQYF.

This clone was observed at least ten times. The chain couples TRBV5-1 to TRBJ2-1; D possibly matches TRBD1 or TRBD2 (6 bases each). Germline assignment: CDR1 SGHRS and CDR2 YFSETQ. The CDR3 has 15 residues. The V gene lost 1 base and the J gene lost 4 bases, with 12 bases spanning the gap. Here the CDR3 DNA reads TGCGCCAGCAGCTTGACGGTAGGGGGGTACAATGAGCAGTTCTTC. This translates into CASSLTVGGYNEQFF.

The chain links TRBV6-4 to TRBJ2-1; D gene uncertain. The CDR3 consists of 12 residues. Trimming shortened V by 6 bases and J by 12 bases, and 15 bases separated the two germline ends. The germline CDR1 and CDR2 sequences are MRHNA and SNTAGT. The CDR3 DNA is TGTGCCAGCAGGGATAATGCAGATTTGCAGTTCTTC. The encoded protein is CASRDNADLQFF.

This clone occurred many times. The chain recombines TRBV14 with TRBJ2-5; a weak D match, TRBD2 (5 bases). The germline gives CDR1 SGHDN, CDR2 FVKESK. V was cut by 1 base and J by 7 bases, with 13 bases left in between. The CDR3 sequence is 14 residues long. CDR3 DNA sequence: TGTGCCAGCAGCCAAGCTCGGGGTCGGGGGACCCAGTACTTC. Translation: CASSQARGRGTQYF.

This CDR3 is CASRDSGTYEQYF. Here the CDR3 DNA reads TGTGCCAGCAGGGATAGCGGAACCTACGAGCAGTACTTC. V gene TRBV14 combines with J gene TRBJ2-7; possibly TRBD2 for D (6 bases). The V end lost 6 bases, the J end lost 2 bases, and 11 bases lay between the germline ends. The germline gives CDR1 SGHDN, CDR2 FVKESK. CDR3 length equals 13 residues.